This T cell receptor (beta chain) was profiled in a study of shared clonotypes between healthy human individuals. Overall study results and limits: It was the non-shared clonotypes that had lower generation probabilities than clonotypes shared by all four donors.

At the deep level, the assay was run. Splitting of each subset's genomic DNA was done evenly across several immunoSEQ plates. Repertoires were generated with immunoSEQ multiplex PCR, while TCRdb's copy carries only in-frame clones and drops some. The sample includes fewer than 700,000 clones, approximately 96% of them seen just once. Comment on this clone: Its antigen is unidentified.

In the naive CD8 group, cells lacked CD45RO and were positively selected for CCR7, so terminally differentiated effector memory CD45RA+ cells were left out. The source is a woman aged 25 to 39 in good health. Sample: naive CD8+ T cells sorted from blood.

The chain's CDR3 is CASSLGEHYEQYF. The CDR3 DNA reads TGTGCCAGCAGCTTAGGCGAGCACTACGAGCAGTACTTC. This rearrangement joins TRBV11-3 to TRBJ2-7; no definite D call. The ends were cut back, 1 base at V and 3 bases at J, with 7 bases in the middle. The CDR3 has 13 amino acids. Germline V gene sequence: CDR1 SGHNT, CDR2 YENEEA.